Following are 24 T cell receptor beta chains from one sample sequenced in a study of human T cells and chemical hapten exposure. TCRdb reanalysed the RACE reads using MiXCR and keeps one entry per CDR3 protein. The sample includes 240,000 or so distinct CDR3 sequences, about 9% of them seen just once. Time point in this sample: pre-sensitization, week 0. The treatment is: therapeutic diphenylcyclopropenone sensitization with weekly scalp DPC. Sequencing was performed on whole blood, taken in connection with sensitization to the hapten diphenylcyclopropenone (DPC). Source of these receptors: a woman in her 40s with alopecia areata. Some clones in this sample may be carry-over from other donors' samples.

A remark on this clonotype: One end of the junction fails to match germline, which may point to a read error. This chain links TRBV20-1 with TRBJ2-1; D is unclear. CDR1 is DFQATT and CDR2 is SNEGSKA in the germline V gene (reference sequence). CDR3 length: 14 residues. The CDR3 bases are TGCAGTGCCCCCCACCCTTCCTCCGACAATGAGCAGTTCTTC. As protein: CSAPHPSSDNEQFF.

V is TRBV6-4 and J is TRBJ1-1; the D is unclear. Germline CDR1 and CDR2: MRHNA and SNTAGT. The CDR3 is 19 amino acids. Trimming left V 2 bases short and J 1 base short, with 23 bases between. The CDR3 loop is CASSDVERALHGPNTEAFF. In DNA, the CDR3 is TGTGCCAGCAGTGACGTGGAAAGGGCCCTACACGGACCGAACACTGAAGCTTTCTTT.

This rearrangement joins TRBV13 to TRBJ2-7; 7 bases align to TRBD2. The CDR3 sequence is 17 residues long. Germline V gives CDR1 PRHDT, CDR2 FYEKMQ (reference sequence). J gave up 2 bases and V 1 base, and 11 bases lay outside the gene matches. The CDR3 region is CASSLAGGGSITYEQYF. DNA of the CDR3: TGTGCCAGCAGCTTAGCGGGCGGCGGGAGTATCACCTACGAGCAGTACTTC. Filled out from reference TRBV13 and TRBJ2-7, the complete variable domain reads AAGVIQSPRHLIKEKRETATLKCYPIPRHDTVYWYQQGPGQDPQFLISFYEKMQSDKGSIPDRFSAQQFSDYHSELNMSSLELGDSALYFCASSLAGGGSITYEQYFGPGTRLTVT.

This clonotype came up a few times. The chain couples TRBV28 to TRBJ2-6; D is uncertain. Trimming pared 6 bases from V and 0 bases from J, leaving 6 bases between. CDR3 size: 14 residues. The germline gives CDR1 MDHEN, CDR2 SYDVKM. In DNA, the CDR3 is TGTGCCAGCAGGGAAAACTCTGGGGCCAACGTCCTGACTTTC. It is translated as CASRENSGANVLTF.

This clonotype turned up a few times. The CDR3 nucleotides are TGTGCCAGCTCACCGGCCCCCGACAGGAGTGGTGGCTACACCTTC. This translates into CASSPAPDRSGGYTF. V and J are TRBV18 and TRBJ1-2, with D perhaps TRBD1 (6 bases). The CDR3 consists of 15 residues. Deletions cut 3 bases from V and 7 bases from J, with 18 bases between. Germline assignment: CDR1 KGHSH and CDR2 LQKENI.

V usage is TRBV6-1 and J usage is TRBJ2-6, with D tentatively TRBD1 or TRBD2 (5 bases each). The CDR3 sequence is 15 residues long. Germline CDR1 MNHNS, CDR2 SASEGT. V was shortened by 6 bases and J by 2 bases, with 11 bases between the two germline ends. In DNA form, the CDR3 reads TGTGCCAGCAGGCTGGGGGACGCTGGGGCCAACGTCCTGACTTTC. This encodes CASRLGDAGANVLTF.

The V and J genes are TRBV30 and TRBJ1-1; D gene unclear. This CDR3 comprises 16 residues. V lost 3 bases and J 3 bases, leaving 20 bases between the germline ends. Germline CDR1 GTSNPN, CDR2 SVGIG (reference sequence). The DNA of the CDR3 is TGTGCCTGGAGAAGATTCTTTCGAACTGGGGACACTGAAGCTTTCTTT. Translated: CAWRRFFRTGDTEAFF. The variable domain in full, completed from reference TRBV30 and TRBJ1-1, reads SQTIHQWPATLVQPVGSPLSLECTVEGTSNPNLYWYRQAAGRGLQLLFYSVGIGQISSEVPQNLSASRPQDRQFILSSKKLLLSDSGFYLCAWRRFFRTGDTEAFFGQGTRLTVV.

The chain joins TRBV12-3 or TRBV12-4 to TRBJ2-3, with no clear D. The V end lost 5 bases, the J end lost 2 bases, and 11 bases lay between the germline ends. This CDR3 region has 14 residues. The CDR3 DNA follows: TGTGCCAGCAGTCCCCGTGGCATCACAGATACGCAGTATTTT. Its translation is CASSPRGITDTQYF.

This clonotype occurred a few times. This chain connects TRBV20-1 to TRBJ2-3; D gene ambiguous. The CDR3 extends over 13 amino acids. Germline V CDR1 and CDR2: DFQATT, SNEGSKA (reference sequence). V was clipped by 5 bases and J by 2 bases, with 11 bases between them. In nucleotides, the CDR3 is TGCAGTGCTCCCGGACCTCACACAGATACGCAGTATTTT. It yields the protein CSAPGPHTDTQYF.

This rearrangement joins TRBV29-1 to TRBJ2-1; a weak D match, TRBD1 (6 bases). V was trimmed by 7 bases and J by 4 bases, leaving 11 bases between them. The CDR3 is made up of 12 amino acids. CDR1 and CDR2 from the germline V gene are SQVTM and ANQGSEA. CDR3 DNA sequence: TGCAGCGCACACCAGGGGTACAATGAGCAGTTCTTC. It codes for CSAHQGYNEQFF.

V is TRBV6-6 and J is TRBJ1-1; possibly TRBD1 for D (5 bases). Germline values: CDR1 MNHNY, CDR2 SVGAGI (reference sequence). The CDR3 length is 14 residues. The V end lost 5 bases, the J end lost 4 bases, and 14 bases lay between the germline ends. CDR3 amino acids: CASSTPGDGTEAFF. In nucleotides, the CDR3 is TGTGCCAGCAGTACCCCCGGGGACGGCACTGAAGCTTTCTTT.

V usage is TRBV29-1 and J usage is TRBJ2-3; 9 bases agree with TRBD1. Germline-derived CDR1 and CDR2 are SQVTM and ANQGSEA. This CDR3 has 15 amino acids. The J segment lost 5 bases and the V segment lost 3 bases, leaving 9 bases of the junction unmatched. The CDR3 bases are TGCAGCGTTGACCTGGGAGGGACAGGGCTAGATACGCAGTATTTT. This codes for CSVDLGGTGLDTQYF.

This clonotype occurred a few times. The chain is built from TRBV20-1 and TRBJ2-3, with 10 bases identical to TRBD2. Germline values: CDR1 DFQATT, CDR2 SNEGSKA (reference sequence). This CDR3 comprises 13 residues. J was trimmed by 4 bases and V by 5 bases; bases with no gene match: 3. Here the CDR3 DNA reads TGCAGTGCTGAACTAGCGGGATCAGATACGCAGTATTTT. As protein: CSAELAGSDTQYF.

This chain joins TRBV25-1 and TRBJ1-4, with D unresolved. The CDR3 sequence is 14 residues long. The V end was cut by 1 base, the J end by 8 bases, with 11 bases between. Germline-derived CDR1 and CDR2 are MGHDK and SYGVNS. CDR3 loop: CASSESGRAEKLFF. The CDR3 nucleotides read TGTGCCAGCAGTGAATCGGGAAGGGCGGAAAAACTGTTTTTT. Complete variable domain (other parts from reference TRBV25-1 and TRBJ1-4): EADIYQTPRYLVIGTGKKITLECSQTMGHDKMYWYQQDPGMELHLIHYSYGVNSTEKGDLSSESTVSRIRTEHFPLTLESARPSHTSQYLCASSESGRAEKLFFGSGTQLSVL.

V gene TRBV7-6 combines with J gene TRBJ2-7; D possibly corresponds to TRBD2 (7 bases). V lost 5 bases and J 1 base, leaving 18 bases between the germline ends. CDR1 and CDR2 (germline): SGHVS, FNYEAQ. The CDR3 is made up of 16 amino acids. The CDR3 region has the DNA TGTGCCAGCAGCGGGGGGCGCGGGAGCCCTTCCTACGAGCAGTACTTC. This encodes CASSGGRGSPSYEQYF.

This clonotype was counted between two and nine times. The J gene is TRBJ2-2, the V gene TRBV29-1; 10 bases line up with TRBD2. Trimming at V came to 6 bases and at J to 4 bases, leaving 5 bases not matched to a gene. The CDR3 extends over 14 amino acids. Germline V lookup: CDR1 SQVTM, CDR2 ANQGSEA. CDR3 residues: CSVRAGGRTGELFF. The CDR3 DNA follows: TGCAGCGTGAGAGCGGGAGGGCGCACCGGGGAGCTGTTTTTT.

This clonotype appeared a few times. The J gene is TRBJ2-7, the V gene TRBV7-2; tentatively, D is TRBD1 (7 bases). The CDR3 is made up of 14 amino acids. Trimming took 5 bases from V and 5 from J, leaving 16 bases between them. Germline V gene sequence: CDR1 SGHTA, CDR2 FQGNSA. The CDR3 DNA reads TGTGCCAGCAGCCCCCAGGGGGGTCTGGACGAGCAGTACTTC. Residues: CASSPQGGLDEQYF.

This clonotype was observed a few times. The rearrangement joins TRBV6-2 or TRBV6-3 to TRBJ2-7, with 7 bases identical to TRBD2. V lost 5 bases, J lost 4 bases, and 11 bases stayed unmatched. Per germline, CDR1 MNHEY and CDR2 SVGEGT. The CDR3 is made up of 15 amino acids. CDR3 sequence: CASSIWRGGMYEQYF. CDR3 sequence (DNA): TGTGCCAGCAGTATTTGGCGGGGAGGGATGTACGAGCAGTACTTC.

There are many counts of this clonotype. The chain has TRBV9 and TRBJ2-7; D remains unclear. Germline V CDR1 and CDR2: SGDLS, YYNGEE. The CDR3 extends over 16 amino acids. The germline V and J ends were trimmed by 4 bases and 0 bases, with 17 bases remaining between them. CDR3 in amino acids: CASSPPQAKSSYEQYF. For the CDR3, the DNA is TGTGCCAGCAGCCCCCCTCAGGCGAAAAGCTCCTACGAGCAGTACTTC.

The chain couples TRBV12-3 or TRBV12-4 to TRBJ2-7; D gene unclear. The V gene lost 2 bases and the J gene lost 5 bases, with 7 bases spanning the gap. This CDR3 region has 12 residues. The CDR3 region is CASSLYPDEQYF. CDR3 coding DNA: TGTGCCAGCAGTTTATATCCCGACGAGCAGTACTTC.

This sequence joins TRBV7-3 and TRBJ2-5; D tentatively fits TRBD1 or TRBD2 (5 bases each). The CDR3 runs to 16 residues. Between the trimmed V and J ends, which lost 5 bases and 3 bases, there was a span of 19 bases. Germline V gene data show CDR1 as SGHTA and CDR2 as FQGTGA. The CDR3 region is CASSPQRGGLEETQYF. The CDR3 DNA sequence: TGTGCCAGCAGCCCACAACGGGGCGGATTGGAAGAGACCCAGTACTTC.

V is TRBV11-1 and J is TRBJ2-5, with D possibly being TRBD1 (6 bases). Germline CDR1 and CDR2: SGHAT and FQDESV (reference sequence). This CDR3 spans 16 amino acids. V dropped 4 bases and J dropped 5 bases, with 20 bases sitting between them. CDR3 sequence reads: CASSSTSGTWGETQYF. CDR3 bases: TGTGCCAGCAGCTCCACCTCAGGGACATGGGGGGAGACCCAGTACTTC.

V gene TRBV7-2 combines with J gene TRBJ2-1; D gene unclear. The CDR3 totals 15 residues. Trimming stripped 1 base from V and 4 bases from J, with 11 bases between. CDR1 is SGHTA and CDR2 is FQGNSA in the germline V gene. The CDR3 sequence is CASSLEDRSYNEQFF. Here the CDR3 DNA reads TGTGCCAGCAGCTTAGAAGACCGGTCGTACAATGAGCAGTTCTTC.

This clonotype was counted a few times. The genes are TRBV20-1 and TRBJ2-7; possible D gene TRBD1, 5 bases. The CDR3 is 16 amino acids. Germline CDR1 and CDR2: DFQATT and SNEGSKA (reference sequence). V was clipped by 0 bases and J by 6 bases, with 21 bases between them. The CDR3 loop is CSARDLRKGLIGEQYF. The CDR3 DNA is TGCAGTGCTAGAGATCTCAGAAAGGGGTTAATAGGCGAGCAGTACTTC.